The 18 T cell receptor beta chains reported below all come from one sample, sequenced in a study of T-cell memory formation after mild COVID-19. Each CDR3 protein is one row after TCRdb ran MiXCR on the 5' RACE reads. The sample lists roughly 200,000 distinct CDR3 sequences, around a fifth occurring once. Sequenced material: PBMCs or a T cell subset sorted from them (not recorded which). The receptor source for this set is an adult woman who had mild COVID-19 (a few samples of this study predate the infection). Cell type and time point are not known.

This sequence joins TRBV27 and TRBJ2-1; D gene ambiguous. Trimming left V 4 bases short and J 9 bases short, with 10 bases between. The CDR3 has 12 residues. Germline assignment: CDR1 MNHEY and CDR2 SMNVEV (reference sequence). The CDR3 nucleotides are TGTGCCAGCAGTTCCCATGCAAGTGAGCAGTTCTTC. This codes for CASSSHASEQFF.

The chain links TRBV7-8 to TRBJ1-2; possible D gene TRBD1, 5 bases. The V end lost 1 base, the J end lost 0 bases, and 9 bases lay between the germline ends. Per germline, CDR1 SGHVS and CDR2 FQNEAQ. This CDR3 is built from 15 residues. The CDR3 reads CASSLVAGSNYGYTF. CDR3 coding DNA: TGTGCCAGCAGCTTAGTGGCAGGGTCTAACTATGGCTACACCTTC.

This clonotype was found a few times. This chain connects TRBV6-2 or TRBV6-3 to TRBJ2-1; no clear D gene. This CDR3 is 15 amino acids long. The germline CDR1 and CDR2 sequences are MNHEY and SVGEGT. Trimming removed 2 bases from V and 3 bases from J, with 11 bases in between. Here the CDR3 reads CASSYGTGFYNEQFF. CDR3 DNA: TGTGCCAGCAGTTACGGAACGGGCTTCTACAATGAGCAGTTCTTC.

There are a few counts of this clonotype. The rearrangement links TRBV3-1 to TRBJ2-7; a weak D match, TRBD1 (6 bases). Germline V gives CDR1 LGHDT, CDR2 YNNKEL (reference sequence). V was clipped by 0 bases and J by 0 bases, with 15 bases between them. This CDR3 has 17 residues. For the CDR3, the DNA is TGTGCCAGCAGCCAAGATTGGGCAGGGACAAGCTCCTACGAGCAGTACTTC. Its translation is CASSQDWAGTSSYEQYF.

This chain links TRBV5-1 with TRBJ2-5; TRBD1 aligns across 9 bases. The germline CDR1 and CDR2 sequences are SGHRS and YFSETQ. The CDR3 loop spans 17 amino acids. Germline trimming cut 4 bases from V and 4 bases from J; bases unmatched to any gene: 14. CDR3 nucleotides: TGCGCCAGCAGCCCCCGTTCTGGGACAGGGACCTCAGAGACCCAGTACTTC. Translated, it gives CASSPRSGTGTSETQYF.

This clonotype showed up just a few times. The chain is built from TRBV30 and TRBJ1-5; D perhaps matches TRBD1 (5 bases). Per germline, CDR1 GTSNPN and CDR2 SVGIG (reference sequence). This CDR3 has 13 amino acids. The V end was cut by 2 bases, the J end by 3 bases, with 8 bases between. The CDR3 here is CAWSTGDNQPQHF. DNA of the CDR3: TGTGCCTGGAGTACGGGGGACAATCAGCCCCAGCATTTT.

The chain employs TRBV4-1 and TRBJ1-2, with a tentative D call TRBD1 (5 bases). Per germline, CDR1 MGHRA and CDR2 YSYEKL. V shed 4 bases and J shed 6 bases, with 12 bases lying between them. The CDR3 is 13 amino acids. CDR3 sequence (DNA): TGCGCCAGCAGCCCACAGGAGACCCATGGCTACACCTTC. It specifies CASSPQETHGYTF.

The chain recombines TRBV5-1 with TRBJ1-1; 8 nucleotides line up with TRBD1. The CDR3 consists of 16 residues. J was trimmed by 2 bases and V by 1 base; bases with no gene match: 7. Germline V CDR1 and CDR2: SGHRS, YFSETQ. CDR3 nucleotides: TGCGCCAGCAGCTTGACCAGACAGGGGATAAACACTGAAGCTTTCTTT. It is translated as CASSLTRQGINTEAFF.

V and J are TRBV7-9 and TRBJ2-7; D may match TRBD1 or TRBD2 (5 bases each). CDR3 length: 14 amino acids. Germline CDR1 is SEHNR and CDR2 is FQNEAQ (reference sequence). V lost 5 bases and J lost 2, with 13 bases in between. CDR3 sequence (DNA): TGTGCCAGCAGCGCCGCCGGGGCCGCCTACGAGCAGTACTTC. Protein: CASSAAGAAYEQYF.

This clonotype was detected only a few times. The chain has TRBV9 and TRBJ2-7; 9 bases match TRBD1. From germline, CDR1 is SGDLS and CDR2 YYNGEE. CDR3 size: 14 residues. J was trimmed by 5 bases and V by 2 bases; bases with no gene match: 5. This chain's CDR3 is CASSVGDRVHEQYF. The DNA for the CDR3 is TGTGCCAGCAGCGTCGGGGACAGGGTCCACGAGCAGTACTTC.

V is TRBV4-2 and J is TRBJ2-5; 15 positions agree with TRBD2. Trimming removed 2 bases from V and 5 bases from J; junction bases left unmatched: 3. Germline lookup yields CDR1 LGHNA and CDR2 YNFKEQ. This CDR3 spans 16 amino acids. The CDR3 is CASSQTGTSGGETQYF. The DNA for the CDR3 is TGTGCCAGCAGCCAAACCGGGACTAGCGGGGGGGAGACCCAGTACTTC.

The rearrangement links TRBV29-1 to TRBJ1-2; 7 nucleotides align to TRBD1. The CDR3 is 12 amino acids. Germline V lookup: CDR1 SQVTM, CDR2 ANQGSEA. The V gene end was trimmed by 6 bases and the J gene end by 8 bases; junction bases not matched to a gene: 9. CDR3 DNA: TGCAGCGTAGCCGACAGGGAGGCAGGCTACACCTTC. Amino acid sequence: CSVADREAGYTF.

In regard to this clonotype: This may arise from a read error, as a much more abundant clone is one base away. Since no conserved phenylalanine or tryptophan closes the CDR3, a read error is the likely cause. The genes are TRBV29-1 and TRBJ2-5; 9 bases agree with TRBD2. The germline V gene encodes CDR1 SQVTM and CDR2 ANQGSEA. The CDR3 runs to 14 residues. J was trimmed by 5 bases and V by 7 bases; bases with no gene match: 11. CDR3 nucleotide sequence: TGCAGCGCCGATGAGGGACTAGCTATCGAGACCCAGTACTTA. Its protein product is CSADEGLAIETQYL.

The chain joins TRBV5-6 to TRBJ1-1; D is undetermined. CDR1 and CDR2 from the germline V gene are SGHDT and YYEEEE. Trimming took off 2 bases at V and 3 bases at J, with 14 bases between the two ends. The CDR3 runs to 15 residues. The CDR3 here is CASSLLGYLDTEAFF. As DNA, the CDR3 is TGTGCCAGCAGCTTATTGGGCTATCTGGACACTGAAGCTTTCTTT.

The sample holds a few counts of this clonotype. V gene TRBV4-1 combines with J gene TRBJ1-2; D is undetermined. Germline V CDR1 and CDR2: MGHRA, YSYEKL. This CDR3 region has 13 residues. V lost 0 bases and J 4 bases, leaving 6 bases between the germline ends. CDR3 amino acids: CASSQEQLYGYTF. The DNA of the CDR3 is TGCGCCAGCAGCCAAGAACAGCTCTATGGCTACACCTTC.

In this sample, this clonotype turned up many times. The chain employs TRBV19 and TRBJ1-2; 10 nucleotides match TRBD1. V lost 1 base to trimming and J lost 6 bases; unmatched junction nucleotides: 5. Germline assignment: CDR1 LNHDA and CDR2 SQIVND (reference sequence). The CDR3 covers 15 residues. CDR3 coding DNA: TGTGCCAGTAGTATAGTTTCTGGGACAGGGGATGGCTACACCTTC. Amino acid sequence: CASSIVSGTGDGYTF.

The V gene is TRBV19, the J gene TRBJ1-1; 8 nucleotides agree with TRBD1. The germline V gene has CDR1 LNHDA and CDR2 SQIVND (reference sequence). The J segment lost 1 base and the V segment lost 8 bases, leaving 9 bases of the junction unmatched. The CDR3 length is 15 residues. CDR3 nucleotides: TGTGCCAGTCAACTCGACAGGGGAACGAACACTGAAGCTTTCTTT. This translates into CASQLDRGTNTEAFF.

This clonotype appeared a few times. V gene TRBV7-9 combines with J gene TRBJ2-3; unclear D gene. Germline values: CDR1 SEHNR, CDR2 FQNEAQ (reference sequence). V was shortened by 6 bases and J by 3 bases, with 10 bases between the two germline ends. There are 13 residues in the CDR3. The CDR3 here is CASRSYLTDTQYF. The CDR3 bases are TGTGCCAGCAGATCATATCTGACAGATACGCAGTATTTT.